What follows are 16 T cell receptor beta chains derived from one specimen sequenced in a study of blood T cell repertoires in COVID-19. Clones were read by immunoSEQ multiplex PCR, and TCRdb kept only the in-frame ones, dropping some. The sample carries some 460,000 clones, around 90% recorded once. Sequencing was carried out using PBMCs or T cells enriched from blood (not recorded which). Source of these receptors: a woman in her late teens or twenties who had recovered from COVID-19.

In its sample, this clone was seen a few times. The chain employs TRBV5-1 and TRBJ1-1; tentatively, D is TRBD1 (6 bases). V was trimmed by 4 bases and J by 3 bases, leaving 13 bases between them. Germline V gives CDR1 SGHRS, CDR2 YFSETQ. The CDR3 loop spans 14 amino acids. DNA for the CDR3: TGCGCCAGCAGCCTCCAGGGGAGGGACACTGAAGCTTTCTTT. This translates into CASSLQGRDTEAFF.

This chain's CDR3 is CAWSVRLAGGSEQFF. CDR3 DNA sequence: TGTGCCTGGAGTGTACGACTAGCGGGGGGGAGTGAGCAGTTCTTC. The chain links TRBV30 to TRBJ2-1; 14 nucleotides match TRBD2. Germline CDR1 is GTSNPN and CDR2 is SVGIG (reference sequence). Germline trimming cut 0 bases from V and 9 bases from J; bases unmatched to any gene: 4. This CDR3 has 15 amino acids.

This chain links TRBV12-3 or TRBV12-4 with TRBJ2-7; perhaps TRBD2 as D (5 bases). Trimming took 6 bases from V and 5 from J, leaving 11 bases between them. The CDR3 sequence is 12 residues long. The CDR3 nucleotides read TGTGCCAGCAGCCTGGTGAGGGACGAGCAGTACTTC. Translating gives CASSLVRDEQYF.

This rearrangement joins TRBV7-3 to TRBJ1-2; TRBD1 matches 7 bases. J lost 6 bases, V lost 1 base, and 8 bases had no gene match. The CDR3 is made up of 15 amino acids. CDR1 and CDR2 from the germline V gene are SGHTA and FQGTGA. The chain's CDR3 is CASSLNPTQGDGYTF. CDR3 coding DNA: TGTGCCAGCAGCTTAAACCCCACTCAGGGGGATGGCTACACCTTC.

The gene calls are TRBV19 and TRBJ2-2; D is possibly TRBD1 (5 bases). Germline assignment: CDR1 LNHDA and CDR2 SQIVND (reference sequence). The ends were cut back, 7 bases at V and 3 bases at J, with 12 bases in the middle. The CDR3 is 14 amino acids. CDR3 DNA sequence: TGTGCCAGTAACAGTCCAGGGTACACCGGGGAGCTGTTTTTT. This gives the protein CASNSPGYTGELFF.

The CDR3 region is CASSLGTSGGEETQYF. The CDR3 DNA reads as TGCGCCAGCAGCCTAGGGACTAGCGGGGGGGAAGAGACCCAGTACTTC. The chain has TRBV5-1 and TRBJ2-5; 16 bases line up with TRBD2. This CDR3 is built from 16 residues. Trimming at V came to 4 bases and at J to 3 bases, leaving 3 bases not matched to a gene. In germline, CDR1 is SGHRS, CDR2 YFSETQ.

The chain carries TRBV9 and TRBJ1-2; 7 nucleotides agree with TRBD1. The CDR3 is 12 amino acids. Trimming took 8 bases from V and 7 from J; bases not matched to a gene: 8. Germline values: CDR1 SGDLS, CDR2 YYNGEE. The CDR3 region has the DNA TGTGCCAGTTCCGGGACAGAGGGTGGCTACACCTTC. It specifies CASSGTEGGYTF.

The J gene is TRBJ2-1, the V gene TRBV27; weak D call: TRBD2 (7 bases). The germline V gene has CDR1 MNHEY and CDR2 SMNVEV (reference sequence). The CDR3 totals 15 residues. The ends were cut back, 0 bases at V and 5 bases at J, with 11 bases in the middle. CDR3 loop: CASSLSRGGDNEQFF. In DNA form, the CDR3 reads TGTGCCAGCAGTTTATCGAGGGGGGGGGACAATGAGCAGTTCTTC.

The rearrangement joins TRBV12-2 to TRBJ1-1. TRBV12-2 is listed as a pseudogene. The CDR3 covers 16 residues. CDR3 nucleotide sequence: TGTGCAAGTCGCTTAGCGGTTGGTTGGACTACCTTTGAAGCTTTCTTT. Its protein product is CASRLAVGWTTFEAFF.

J is TRBJ1-6 and V is TRBV5-4; 8 bases are shared with TRBD1. This CDR3 comprises 16 residues. From germline, CDR1 is SGHNT and CDR2 YYREEE (reference sequence). Trimming at V came to 4 bases and at J to 7 bases, leaving 10 bases not matched to a gene. CDR3 sequence reads: CASSPSGQGTNSPLHF. In nucleotides, the CDR3 is TGTGCCAGCAGCCCCTCCGGACAGGGTACAAATTCACCCCTCCACTTT. Combining the CDR3 with reference TRBV5-4 and TRBJ1-6 gives the whole variable domain ETGVTQSPTHLIKTRGQQVTLRCSSQSGHNTVSWYQQALGQGPQFIFQYYREEENGRGNFPPRFSGLQFPNYSSELNVNALELDDSALYLCASSPSGQGTNSPLHFGNGTRLTVT.

This clone was counted only a few times. This same CDR3 is encoded by further DNA sequences in the sample. The chain combines TRBV5-1 with TRBJ2-5; D not certain. The germline V gene has CDR1 SGHRS and CDR2 YFSETQ. CDR3 length: 13 amino acids. Between the trimmed V and J ends, which lost 3 bases and 0 bases, there was a span of 6 bases. CDR3: CASSSLYQETQYF. The DNA for the CDR3 is TGCGCCAGCAGCTCTTTGTACCAAGAGACCCAGTACTTC. The full variable domain, with the rest looked up from reference TRBV5-1 and TRBJ2-5, is KAGVTQTPRYLIKTRGQQVTLSCSPISGHRSVSWYQQTPGQGLQFLFEYFSETQRNKGNFPGRFSGRQFSNSRSEMNVSTLELGDSALYLCASSSLYQETQYFGPGTRLLVL.

The V call is TRBV7-3, the J call TRBJ1-1, with D unclear. The germline CDR1 and CDR2 sequences are SGHTA and FQGTGA. The length of the CDR3 is 13 residues. V was cut by 4 bases and J by 5 bases, with 11 bases left in between. The CDR3 DNA reads as TGTGCCAGCAGCTCCCAGGCCGATACTGAAGCTTTCTTT. Its translation is CASSSQADTEAFF. The full variable domain, with the rest looked up from reference TRBV7-3 and TRBJ1-1, is GAGVSQTPSNKVTEKGKYVELRCDPISGHTALYWYRQSLGQGPEFLIYFQGTGAADDSGLPNDRFFAVRPEGSVSTLKIQRTERGDSAVYLCASSSQADTEAFFGQGTRLTVV.

The chain joins TRBV28 to TRBJ2-1; TRBD1 aligns across 12 bases. The trim removed 8 bases at V and 3 bases at J, leaving 8 bases unmatched. This CDR3 is 16 amino acids long. Germline-derived CDR1 and CDR2 are MDHEN and SYDVKM. This CDR3 is CASWAGQGANYNEQFF. CDR3 nucleotides: TGTGCCAGCTGGGCGGGACAGGGGGCTAACTACAATGAGCAGTTCTTC. The full variable domain, in which reference TRBV28 and TRBJ2-1 provide the parts outside the CDR3, is DVKVTQSSRYLVKRTGEKVFLECVQDMDHENMFWYRQDPGLGLRLIYFSYDVKMKEKGDIPEGYSVSREKKERFSLILESASTNQTSMYLCASWAGQGANYNEQFFGPGTRLTVL.

This clone was found once. J is TRBJ1-1 and V is TRBV19; TRBD1 is a possible D gene (6 bases). Trimming took 6 bases from V and 0 from J, leaving 14 bases between them. Germline loops: CDR1 LNHDA, CDR2 SQIVND (reference sequence). The CDR3 loop spans 15 amino acids. Written as DNA, the CDR3 is TGTGCCAGTAGCCGGACAGTTTTCATGAACACTGAAGCTTTCTTT. This gives the protein CASSRTVFMNTEAFF. Full variable domain (remainder filled in from reference TRBV19 and TRBJ1-1): DGGITQSPKYLFRKEGQNVTLSCEQNLNHDAMYWYRQDPGQGLRLIYYSQIVNDFQKGDIAEGYSVSREKKESFPLTVTSAQKNPTAFYLCASSRTVFMNTEAFFGQGTRLTVV.

This rearrangement joins TRBV9 to TRBJ1-1; D gene uncertain. V dropped 0 bases and J dropped 0 bases, with 9 bases sitting between them. The CDR3 is 15 amino acids. Germline V gene data show CDR1 as SGDLS and CDR2 as YYNGEE. The CDR3 DNA reads as TGTGCCAGCAGCGTAGATGAGGGAATGAACACTGAAGCTTTCTTT. It translates to CASSVDEGMNTEAFF.

The chain combines TRBV5-1 with TRBJ2-1, with 8 positions matching TRBD1. This CDR3 region has 16 residues. Trimming at V came to 1 base and at J to 5 bases, leaving 8 bases not matched to a gene. CDR1 is SGHRS and CDR2 is YFSETQ in the germline V gene. The chain's CDR3 is CASSLRPTGVDNEQFF. CDR3 bases: TGCGCCAGCAGCTTGCGTCCGACAGGGGTCGACAATGAGCAGTTCTTC.